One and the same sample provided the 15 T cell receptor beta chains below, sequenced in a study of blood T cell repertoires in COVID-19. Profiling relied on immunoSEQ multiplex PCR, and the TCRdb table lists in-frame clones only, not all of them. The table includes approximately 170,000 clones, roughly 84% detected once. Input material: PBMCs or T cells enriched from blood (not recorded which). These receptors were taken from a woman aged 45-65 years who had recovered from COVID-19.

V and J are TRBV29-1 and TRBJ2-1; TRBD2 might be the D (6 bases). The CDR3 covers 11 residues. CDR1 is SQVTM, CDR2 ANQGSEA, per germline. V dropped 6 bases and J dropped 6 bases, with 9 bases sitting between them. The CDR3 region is CSVEGSNEQFF. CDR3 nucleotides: TGCAGCGTGGAGGGGTCCAATGAGCAGTTCTTC.

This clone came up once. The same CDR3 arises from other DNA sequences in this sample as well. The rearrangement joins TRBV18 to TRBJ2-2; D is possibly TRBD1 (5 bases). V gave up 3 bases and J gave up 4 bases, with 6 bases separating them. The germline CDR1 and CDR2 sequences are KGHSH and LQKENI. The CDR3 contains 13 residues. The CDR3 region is CASSPDSTGELFF. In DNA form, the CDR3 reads TGTGCCAGCTCACCCGACAGCACCGGGGAGCTGTTTTTT.

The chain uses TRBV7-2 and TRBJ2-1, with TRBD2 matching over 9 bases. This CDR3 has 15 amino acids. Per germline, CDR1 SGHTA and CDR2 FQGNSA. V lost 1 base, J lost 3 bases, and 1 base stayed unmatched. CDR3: CASSLVAGVYNEQFF. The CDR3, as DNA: TGTGCCAGCAGCTTAGTAGCGGGGGTCTACAATGAGCAGTTCTTC.

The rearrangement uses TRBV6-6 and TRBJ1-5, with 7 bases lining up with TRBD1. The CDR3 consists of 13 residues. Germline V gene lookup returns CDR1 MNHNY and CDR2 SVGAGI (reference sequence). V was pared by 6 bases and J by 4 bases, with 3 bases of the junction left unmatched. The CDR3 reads CASRDRVNQPQHF. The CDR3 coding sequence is TGTGCCAGCAGAGACAGGGTTAATCAGCCCCAGCATTTT.

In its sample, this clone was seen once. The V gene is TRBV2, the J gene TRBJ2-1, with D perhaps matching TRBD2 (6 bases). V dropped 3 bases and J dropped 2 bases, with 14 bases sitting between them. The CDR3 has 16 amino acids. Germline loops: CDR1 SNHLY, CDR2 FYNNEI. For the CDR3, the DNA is TGTGCCAGCAGTGACCTCGGGAGTACGGCCTACAATGAGCAGTTCTTC. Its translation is CASSDLGSTAYNEQFF.

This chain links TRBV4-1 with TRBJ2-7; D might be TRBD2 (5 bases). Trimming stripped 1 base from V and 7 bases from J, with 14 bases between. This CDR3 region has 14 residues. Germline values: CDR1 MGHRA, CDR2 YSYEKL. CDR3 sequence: CASSQASRSGEQYF. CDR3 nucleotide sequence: TGCGCCAGCAGCCAAGCAAGTAGATCGGGGGAGCAGTACTTC.

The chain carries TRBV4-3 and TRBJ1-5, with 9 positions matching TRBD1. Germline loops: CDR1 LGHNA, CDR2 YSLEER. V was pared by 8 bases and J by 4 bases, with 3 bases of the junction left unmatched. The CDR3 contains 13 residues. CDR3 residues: CASGTGPNQPQHF. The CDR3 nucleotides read TGCGCCAGCGGGACAGGGCCAAATCAGCCCCAGCATTTT.

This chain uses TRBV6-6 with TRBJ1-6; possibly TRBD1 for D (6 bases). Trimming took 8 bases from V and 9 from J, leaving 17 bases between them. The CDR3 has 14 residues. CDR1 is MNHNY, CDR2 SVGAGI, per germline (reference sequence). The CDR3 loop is CASGYRASASPLHF. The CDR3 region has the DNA TGTGCCAGCGGATACAGGGCTTCGGCTTCACCCCTCCACTTT.

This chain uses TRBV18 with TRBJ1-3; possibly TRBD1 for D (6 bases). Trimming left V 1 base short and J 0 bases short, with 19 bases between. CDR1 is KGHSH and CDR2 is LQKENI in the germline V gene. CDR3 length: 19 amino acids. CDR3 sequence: CASSPRNPGQPSSGNTIYF. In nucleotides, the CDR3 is TGTGCCAGCTCACCACGGAACCCTGGACAGCCGAGCTCTGGAAACACCATATATTTT.

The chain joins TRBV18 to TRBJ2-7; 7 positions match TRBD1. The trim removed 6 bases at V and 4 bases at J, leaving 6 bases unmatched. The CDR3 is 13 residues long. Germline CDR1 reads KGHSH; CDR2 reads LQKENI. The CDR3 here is CASSWGQLYEQYF. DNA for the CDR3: TGTGCCAGCTCCTGGGGACAGTTATACGAGCAGTACTTC.

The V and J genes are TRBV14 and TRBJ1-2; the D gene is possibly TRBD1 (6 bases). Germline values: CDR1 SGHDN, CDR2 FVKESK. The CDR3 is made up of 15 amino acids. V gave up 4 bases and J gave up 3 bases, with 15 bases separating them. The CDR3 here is CASSPRQVRDYGYTF. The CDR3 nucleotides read TGTGCCAGCAGCCCCCGACAGGTTCGTGACTATGGCTACACCTTC.

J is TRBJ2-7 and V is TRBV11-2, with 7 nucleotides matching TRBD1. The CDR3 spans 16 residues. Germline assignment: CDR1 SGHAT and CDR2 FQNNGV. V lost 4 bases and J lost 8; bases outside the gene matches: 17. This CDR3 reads CASSSDPGTALRKQYF. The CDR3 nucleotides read TGTGCCAGCAGCTCGGATCCCGGGACAGCACTACGGAAGCAGTACTTC.

The CDR3 bases are TGTGCCAGCAGCCCTCGACAGTTCCTGTATGGCTACACCTTC. It codes for CASSPRQFLYGYTF. The genes are TRBV13 and TRBJ1-2; D might be TRBD1 (5 bases). Germline assignment: CDR1 PRHDT and CDR2 FYEKMQ (reference sequence). With 5 bases removed from V and 5 bases from J, the gap between germline ends came to 15 bases. The length of the CDR3 is 14 residues.

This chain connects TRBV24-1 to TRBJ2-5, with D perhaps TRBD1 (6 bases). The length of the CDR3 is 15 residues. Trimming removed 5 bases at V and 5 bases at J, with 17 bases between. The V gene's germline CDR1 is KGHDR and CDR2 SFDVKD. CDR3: CATSAPRGLGETQYF. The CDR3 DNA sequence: TGTGCCACCAGTGCACCCAGGGGCCTAGGGGAGACCCAGTACTTC.

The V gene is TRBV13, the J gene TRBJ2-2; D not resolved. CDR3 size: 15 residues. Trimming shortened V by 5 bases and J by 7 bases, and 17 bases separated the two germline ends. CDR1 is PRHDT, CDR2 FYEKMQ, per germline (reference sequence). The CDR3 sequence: CASSQGARVSGELFF. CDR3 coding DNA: TGTGCCAGCAGCCAAGGCGCCCGGGTCAGCGGGGAGCTGTTTTTT.